Below are 11 T cell receptor beta chains sequenced from a single sample in a study of shared clonotypes between healthy human individuals. The assay was immunoSEQ multiplex PCR, and TCRdb's table has in-frame clones only and misses some. The profile shows about 2 million clones, about 95% of them singletons. The sequencing sample was made of naive CD4+ T cells sorted from blood. Subset reported: CD45RA+ positively selected. The receptors originated from a young man in good health.

The V and J genes are TRBV5-1 and TRBJ2-1; TRBD2 matches 7 bases. This CDR3 region has 15 residues. Germline values: CDR1 SGHRS, CDR2 YFSETQ. J was trimmed by 8 bases and V by 0 bases; bases with no gene match: 8. CDR3: CASSLATGGIDEQFF. The CDR3 bases are TGCGCCAGCAGCTTGGCCACCGGGGGGATCGATGAGCAGTTCTTC. Variable domain in full (rest from reference TRBV5-1 and TRBJ2-1): KAGVTQTPRYLIKTRGQQVTLSCSPISGHRSVSWYQQTPGQGLQFLFEYFSETQRNKGNFPGRFSGRQFSNSRSEMNVSTLELGDSALYLCASSLATGGIDEQFFGPGTRLTVL.

The rearrangement joins TRBV6-1 to TRBJ1-1; TRBD1 matches at 8 bases. Germline V gives CDR1 MNHNS, CDR2 SASEGT. The V segment lost 6 bases and the J segment 9 bases; nucleotides outside the gene matches: 6. This CDR3 contains 12 residues. CDR3 loop: CASRGTGRKAFF. DNA for the CDR3: TGTGCCAGCAGGGGGACAGGTCGAAAAGCTTTCTTT.

The chain joins TRBV5-1 to TRBJ1-1; weak D call: TRBD1 (6 bases). There are 15 residues in the CDR3. Between the trimmed V and J ends, which lost 4 bases and 4 bases, there was a span of 17 bases. Germline V gives CDR1 SGHRS, CDR2 YFSETQ. CDR3 bases: TGCGCCAGCAGCGAAGTCGGCGCCAGGGGCACTGAAGCTTTCTTT. Translation: CASSEVGARGTEAFF.

The gene calls are TRBV4-1 and TRBJ2-7; D possibly corresponds to TRBD2 (6 bases). From germline, CDR1 is MGHRA and CDR2 YSYEKL. Trimming shortened V by 4 bases and J by 6 bases, and 19 bases separated the two germline ends. The CDR3 is 15 residues long. This chain's CDR3 is CASSLRAAEGLEQYF. CDR3 bases: TGCGCCAGCAGCCTGAGAGCGGCGGAGGGTCTCGAGCAGTACTTC.

The chain joins TRBV30 to TRBJ1-2; 7 positions match TRBD1. This CDR3 is 13 amino acids long. The J segment lost 3 bases and the V segment lost 5 bases, leaving 6 bases of the junction unmatched. Per germline, CDR1 GTSNPN and CDR2 SVGIG (reference sequence). The DNA for the CDR3 is TGTGCCTGGGGTGGAGGGACAGACTATGGCTACACCTTC. Translation gives CAWGGGTDYGYTF.

The chain carries TRBV5-1 and TRBJ2-5; 13 nucleotides match TRBD2. CDR3 length: 15 amino acids. From germline, CDR1 is SGHRS and CDR2 YFSETQ. V gave up 3 bases and J gave up 5 bases; unmatched junction bases: 4. The CDR3 region has the DNA TGCGCCAGCAGCTCAGGACTAGCGGGAGAGGAGACCCAGTACTTC. Translated: CASSSGLAGEETQYF.

V gene TRBV2 combines with J gene TRBJ2-7; D possibly corresponds to TRBD2 (7 bases). The V gene lost 8 bases and the J gene lost 5 bases, with 19 bases spanning the gap. The germline gives CDR1 SNHLY, CDR2 FYNNEI. The CDR3 length is 14 residues. The CDR3 coding sequence is TGTGCCAGCCGTGGGGGAGGGGGTGCGGACGAGCAGTACTTC. Residues: CASRGGGGADEQYF.

This sequence joins TRBV5-1 and TRBJ2-7, with 8 positions matching TRBD1. The junction had 18 bases not matched to a gene; V was cut back by 4 bases and J by 6 bases. The germline V gene encodes CDR1 SGHRS and CDR2 YFSETQ. This CDR3 is 17 amino acids long. This CDR3 is CASSPKPGQGVFGEQYF. The CDR3 coding sequence is TGCGCCAGCAGCCCAAAACCCGGACAGGGAGTATTTGGCGAGCAGTACTTC.

The chain is built from TRBV30 and TRBJ1-2; 7 positions agree with TRBD1. After removal of 2 bases from V and 2 bases from J, the junction contained 8 bases not matched to a gene. This CDR3 comprises 15 residues. In germline, CDR1 is GTSNPN, CDR2 SVGIG (reference sequence). The CDR3 DNA sequence: TGTGCCTGGAGTCCACAGACAGGGATGAACTATGGCTACACCTTC. This codes for CAWSPQTGMNYGYTF.

The chain is built from TRBV5-6 and TRBJ2-3; 13 bases are a match to TRBD2. The CDR3 contains 18 residues. CDR1 and CDR2 from the germline V gene are SGHDT and YYEEEE. The J segment lost 0 bases and the V segment lost 3 bases, leaving 7 bases of the junction unmatched. CDR3 region: CASSWGLAGMGSTDTQYF. Here the CDR3 DNA reads TGTGCCAGCAGCTGGGGACTAGCGGGGATGGGGAGCACAGATACGCAGTATTTT. Full variable domain (rest looked up from reference TRBV5-6 and TRBJ2-3): DAGVTQSPTHLIKTRGQQVTLRCSPKSGHDTVSWYQQALGQGPQFIFQYYEEEERQRGNFPDRFSGHQFPNYSSELNVNALLLGDSALYLCASSWGLAGMGSTDTQYFGPGTRLTVL.

The chain recombines TRBV28 with TRBJ2-7, with D unresolved. From germline, CDR1 is MDHEN and CDR2 SYDVKM. Trimming removed 5 bases from V and 5 bases from J, with 10 bases in between. This CDR3 comprises 12 residues. The CDR3 sequence: CASSKGSNEQYF. In DNA, the CDR3 is TGTGCCAGCAGTAAGGGTAGCAACGAGCAGTACTTC.